This TCR beta chain was profiled in a study of Ad26.COV2.S vaccination and SARS-CoV-2 variants. General study results and limits: Spike-specific CD8+ and CD4+ T cell responses reportedly showed substantial breadth after vaccination. Placebo recipients and vaccine recipients were similar in non-spike TCR breadth. Greater spike-specific TCR breadth was seen in vaccine recipients than in placebo recipients. Total responses of T cells may have been underestimated by the analyses of TCR breadth and depth.

Clones were read by immunoSEQ multiplex PCR, and TCRdb kept only the in-frame ones, dropping some. The sample records approximately 140,000 clones, 86% being singletons. The CDR3 is 14 amino acids. Trimming removed 1 base at V and 1 base at J, with 7 bases between. The germline V gene has CDR1 SGHVS and CDR2 FQNEAQ. Concerning this clone itself: What it recognizes is unknown.

The clonotype comes from a human donor who had recovered from COVID-19. Material: peripheral blood, obtained after recovery from COVID-19. The rearrangement joins TRBV7-8 to TRBJ2-5; D call uncertain. The CDR3 region has the DNA TGTGCCAGCAGCTTAGGGGGAATCCAAGAGACCCAGTACTTC. Translation: CASSLGGIQETQYF.